This T cell receptor (beta chain) was captured by sequencing in a study of memory CD8 T cells in hepatitis C reinfection (dated by TCRdb to 2017 to 2019). A note on the overall study: Of the five donors, three spontaneously resolved two consecutive HCV infections, and two cleared a primary infection but developed chronic infection after reinfection. In several donors, the study followed the TCR beta repertoire of virus-specific CD8 T cells over time through an HCV reinfection episode. Between the late 2000s and the early 2010s, five reinfection cases with stored pre-reinfection samples were identified. Late or post reinfection samples were collected 12 to 24 weeks after reinfection was detected. HCV reinfection was defined by a positive HCV RNA test following two negative tests taken at least 60 days apart. Participants who had resolved a prior HCV infection were followed every 3 months in the reinfection study.

CDR1 and CDR2 (SEHNR, FQNEAQ) derive from the germline V gene (reference sequence). V sheds 1 base and J sheds 4 bases, leaving 10 bases between their ends. From cysteine to phenylalanine, the CDR3 is 14 amino acids long. Just the 42-base CDR3 DNA is kept, in frame starting at base 1. The intended sense of this specimen's time point label: late/post reinfection, 12 to 24 weeks after detection. TCR sequencing was performed on the sorted cells directly ex vivo, without any in vitro expansion beforehand. Donors were people who inject drugs enrolled in the Montreal Acute Hepatitis C Cohort Study (HEPCO) in Canada. As controls, total naive CD8 T cells were sorted as viable CD3+ CD8+ CD45RO- cells from a couple of donors at all three reinfection time points. Before sorting, cryopreserved peripheral blood mononuclear cells were thawed and used as the source for purifying CD8 T cells. The MACS CD8+ T cell Isolation Kit was used to enrich CD8 T cells by negative selection. Cells were sorted on a BD FACSAria II sorter using FACSDiva software, and FlowJo was used for data analysis.

Libraries were constructed by the immunoSEQ multiplex PCR assay. Genomic DNA was pulled from the sorted cells, and the automated high-throughput method of Adaptive Biotechnologies was used to sequence the TCR beta V, D and J regions. CDR3 regions were amplified with a two-step, bias-controlled multiplex PCR. Amplified TCR beta libraries were sequenced on an Illumina instrument. Per the source publication's procedure: Demultiplexed reads were processed to reduce amplification and sequencing bias, and the IMGT database was used to assign CDR3 sequences to gene families. Repertoire data were analyzed with ImmunoSEQ software version 2.0. Out-of-frame sequences and sequences with stop codons in the CDR3 were removed from clonotype lists. Clonotypes below 0.01% frequency were excluded because they corresponded to less than one cell. Richness was calculated by dividing observed richness by input cell number, and evenness was calculated by dividing Shannon entropy by log observed richness. To measure repertoire diversity and how similar the repertoire was between time points, Simpson diversity and Morisita-Horn overlap indices were applied. Each clonotype was placed into one of four groups: dominant (>1%), sub-dominant (0.5-0.99%), low abundance (0.1-0.49%) or lowest abundance (<0.1%). The germline index was obtained by subtracting total nucleotide additions from total CDR3 length and then dividing the result by total CDR3 length. Drawn from immuneACCESS, this table holds only the in-frame rearrangements with V and J called that TCRdb kept. Clones are partly lost; checked studies trace under half to an unresolved V gene and leave the rest unexplained. The D gene and trimming were derived from the DNA, and the V and J assignments and clone size from that table. For this sample there are approximately 49,000 clones; 75% to 90% appear just once. Roughly 0.7% of the sample is held by the ten biggest clonotypes.

Remarks on this clone: Its specific antigen is unknown. There are no base qualities to consult, and no much larger clone falls within one base.

General findings and caveats noted by the study authors: Because the study included only five donors, definitive conclusions about public clonotypes linked to secondary clearance could not be reached.

The material sequenced was naive CD8+ T cells sorted from blood. This specimen's cell subset or site label, interpreted: total naive CD8+CD45RO- T cells. The clonotype originates from a man aged 18 to 29 with hepatitis C virus infection. The rearranged segments are TRBV7-9 and TRBJ1-2; possibly the D gene is TRBD1, per 6 matching bases. The CDR3: CASSLGGGGYGYTF. The DNA sequence reads TGTGCCAGCAGCTTAGGAGGGGGTGGCTATGGCTACACCTTC. The CDR3, completed at both ends by the reference TRBV7-9 and TRBJ1-2 genes, gives the full variable domain DTGVSQNPRHKITKRGQNVTFRCDPISEHNRLYWYRQTLGQGPEFLTYFQNEAQLEKSRLLSDRFSAERPKGSFSTLEIQRTEQGDSAMYLCASSLGGGGYGYTFGSGTRLTVV.